The clone carrying this T cell receptor (beta chain) is a singleton in its sample. This entry belongs to a study of blood T cell repertoires in COVID-19. Background on the study: The United States, Italy and Spain provided the acute and convalescent COVID-19 samples.

As originally analysed: Nucleated cell counts were estimated from reference gene primer amplification. Clones were read by immunoSEQ multiplex PCR, and TCRdb kept only the in-frame ones, dropping some. V and J calls and clone size are those listed in that table; D and trimming were worked out from the DNA. The data hold under 200,000 clones, with 70% to 90% observed a single time. Losses at the gene ends were 1 base for V and 0 bases for J; bases not matched to a gene: 2. The CDR3 extends over 15 amino acids. The germline CDR1 and CDR2 sequences are MNHEY and SMNVEV (reference sequence). The material sequenced was peripheral blood. The chain uses TRBV27 and TRBJ2-7; 8 nucleotides align to TRBD2. This sequence was found in a woman at least 80 years old with acute or convalescent COVID-19. CDR3 sequence (DNA): TGTGCCAGCAGTTTATTTAGCGGGGCCTCCTACGAGCAGTACTTC. Its translation: CASSLFSGASYEQYF.